A single sample gave rise to the 21 T cell receptor beta chains below, sequenced in a study of blood T cells in healthy people across ages. Next came a second PCR, run for about 6 to 11 cycles, which used a sample-barcoded 5' primer along with a J-beta primer mix. TCRdb ran MiXCR on the 5' RACE reads and lists one entry per CDR3 protein. The profile shows 1.8 million or so distinct CDR3 sequences, about 39% of them singletons. Specimen: blood. All receptors derive from a human donor in good health.

This chain's CDR3 is CASTDETGYEQYF. CDR3 coding DNA: TGCGCCAGCACCGATGAGACAGGCTACGAGCAGTACTTC. V and J are TRBV5-1 and TRBJ2-4, with a tentative D call TRBD1 (6 bases). The better agreement between TRBJ2-7 and the DNA end casts doubt on the J call. Looked up from germline, CDR1 is SGHRS and CDR2 is YFSETQ. The CDR3 covers 13 residues.

The genes are TRBV18 and TRBJ2-7, with D uncertain. With 0 bases removed from V and 5 bases from J, the gap between germline ends came to 8 bases. CDR3 length: 13 amino acids. CDR1 and CDR2 (germline): KGHSH, LQKENI. CDR3 DNA: TGTGCCAGCTCACCACCGGGTTCCCACGAGCAGTACTTC. This sequence encodes CASSPPGSHEQYF.

The chain links TRBV6-1 to TRBJ2-5, with D tentatively TRBD2 (5 bases). The V and J ends lost 1 base and 4 bases respectively, with 16 bases between them. The CDR3 extends over 16 amino acids. From germline, CDR1 is MNHNS and CDR2 SASEGT. The CDR3 sequence: CASSEVHRGWPETQYF. CDR3 DNA: TGTGCCAGCAGTGAAGTTCATCGGGGTTGGCCAGAGACCCAGTACTTC.

This clonotype occurred a few times. V and J are TRBV5-1 and TRBJ2-5; 7 nucleotides match TRBD2. The J call is uncertain, as TRBJ2-7 better fits the DNA end. The CDR3 is 16 amino acids. Germline V gene data show CDR1 as SGHRS and CDR2 as YFSETQ. This CDR3 is CASSLYPGGPLGEQYF. CDR3 coding DNA: TGCGCCAGCAGCTTGTATCCGGGGGGACCCTTGGGCGAGCAGTACTTC.

The chain joins TRBV9 to TRBJ2-3; no firm D call. In germline, CDR1 is SGDLS, CDR2 YYNGEE. This CDR3 has 16 residues. The V end lost 0 bases, the J end lost 0 bases, and 11 bases lay between the germline ends. In DNA, the CDR3 is TGTGCCAGCAGCGTAGACCAGGCCGCTAGCACAGATACGCAGTATTTT. It codes for CASSVDQAASTDTQYF.

The chain has TRBV12-3 or TRBV12-4 and TRBJ2-1, with a tentative D call TRBD2 (6 bases). The CDR3 is made up of 14 amino acids. The V gene lost 10 bases and the J gene lost 0 bases, with 13 bases spanning the gap. The CDR3 loop is CATSVGSSYNEQFF. The CDR3 region has the DNA TGTGCCACTTCAGTCGGGAGCTCCTACAATGAGCAGTTCTTC.

This clonotype was seen more than once but under ten times. This chain links TRBV3-1 with TRBJ2-3, with no clear D. Trimming removed 0 bases from V and 6 bases from J, with 13 bases in between. Germline CDR1 and CDR2: LGHDT and YNNKEL (reference sequence). There are 15 residues in the CDR3. The CDR3, as DNA: TGTGCCAGCAGCCAAGATCTAGAGAGTGCGGATACGCAGTATTTT. It yields the protein CASSQDLESADTQYF.

A note on this clonotype: A read error is possible here, since a much larger clone lies one base away. The V call is TRBV12-3 or TRBV12-4, the J call TRBJ2-3; D is uncertain. The ends were cut back, 1 base at V and 8 bases at J, with 10 bases in the middle. The CDR3 has 13 amino acids. DNA for the CDR3: TGTGCCAGCAGTTTAGGCCGATACGTTACGCAGTATTTT. Translating gives CASSLGRYVTQYF.

The chain couples TRBV7-2 to TRBJ1-1, with D possibly being TRBD1 (5 bases). CDR1 is SGHTA and CDR2 is FQGNSA in the germline V gene. The CDR3 extends over 15 amino acids. Trimming took off 3 bases at V and 6 bases at J, with 17 bases between the two ends. The CDR3 nucleotides are TGTGCCAGCAGCTTCCTCTCCGGGGGGGGGTCTGAAGCTTTCTTT. Translating gives CASSFLSGGGSEAFF.

The chain recombines TRBV7-2 with TRBJ2-5, with 7 bases aligning to TRBD2. The J call may be faulty, since TRBJ2-7 better matches the DNA end. The CDR3 sequence is 17 residues long. CDR1 and CDR2 from the germline V gene are SGHTA and FQGNSA. CDR3 protein: CASSYSGRPGDYYEQYF. The CDR3 coding sequence is TGTGCCAGCAGCTACTCGGGACGTCCGGGGGACTACTACGAGCAGTACTTC.

For the CDR3, the DNA is TGTGCCAGCAGTCCTCCGGGGGCGAGCACCGGGGAGCTGTTTTTT. It yields the protein CASSPPGASTGELFF. The chain uses TRBV12-3 or TRBV12-4 and TRBJ2-2; D might be TRBD1 or TRBD2, each matching 6 bases. Between the trimmed V and J ends, which lost 5 bases and 4 bases, there was a span of 14 bases. The CDR3 is 15 residues long.

This chain joins TRBV20-1 and TRBJ2-1, with D maybe TRBD2 (6 bases). V lost 5 bases, J lost 4 bases, and 18 bases lay in between. This CDR3 spans 15 amino acids. Germline V gene sequence: CDR1 DFQATT, CDR2 SNEGSKA (reference sequence). CDR3 nucleotides: TGCAGTGCTGACCCTGCTAGCGCCGATTACAATGAGCAGTTCTTC. Amino acids: CSADPASADYNEQFF.

This clonotype appeared many times. V and J are TRBV7-2 and TRBJ2-1; D remains ambiguous. CDR1 is SGHTA and CDR2 is FQGNSA in the germline V gene. Trimming cost V 3 bases and J 2 bases, with 2 bases left between them. The CDR3 sequence is 12 residues long. The CDR3: CASSFTYNEQFF. The CDR3 DNA follows: TGTGCCAGCAGCTTTACCTACAATGAGCAGTTCTTC.

A few counts support this clonotype. This rearrangement joins TRBV4-1 to TRBJ2-7; D uncertain. The CDR3 runs 14 residues. Germline V gives CDR1 MGHRA, CDR2 YSYEKL. The V and J ends lost 4 bases and 8 bases respectively, with 18 bases between them. CDR3 loop: CASSLGDSLSQQYF. The CDR3 nucleotides read TGCGCCAGCAGCCTAGGCGATTCCCTTTCACAGCAGTACTTC.

The J gene is TRBJ2-7, the V gene TRBV20-1; D gene uncertain. The germline gives CDR1 DFQATT, CDR2 SNEGSKA (reference sequence). V dropped 5 bases and J dropped 9 bases, with 11 bases sitting between them. This CDR3 contains 10 residues. CDR3 amino acids: CSAAFGPQYF. As DNA, the CDR3 is TGCAGTGCTGCCTTCGGTCCGCAGTACTTC.

The rearrangement uses TRBV7-2 and TRBJ1-6; 8 bases match TRBD1. The J segment lost 5 bases and the V segment lost 5 bases, leaving 5 bases of the junction unmatched. Germline loops: CDR1 SGHTA, CDR2 FQGNSA. The CDR3 runs 15 residues. The CDR3 nucleotides are TGTGCCAGCAGCCCGGACAGGGATGATAATTCACCCCTCCACTTT. Its translation is CASSPDRDDNSPLHF.

This chain connects TRBV28 to TRBJ1-2; 7 nucleotides line up with TRBD1. The CDR3 contains 14 residues. The V gene's germline CDR1 is MDHEN and CDR2 SYDVKM. V gave up 6 bases and J gave up 8 bases; unmatched junction bases: 12. DNA for the CDR3: TGTGCCAGCAGGCAAGACAGGGACGAGGAGGGCTACACCTTC. This translates into CASRQDRDEEGYTF.

This clonotype was found a few times. V is TRBV10-3 and J is TRBJ2-3; possible D gene TRBD2, 6 bases. Trimming took off 4 bases at V and 2 bases at J, with 13 bases between the two ends. Looked up from germline, CDR1 is ENHRY and CDR2 is SYGVKD. This CDR3 is 15 amino acids long. The CDR3, as DNA: TGTGCCATCAGTGCGGCAGCGGGTGACACAGATACGCAGTATTTT. Translation gives CAISAAAGDTDTQYF.

The chain employs TRBV5-5 and TRBJ1-1; D not resolved. Germline V gene data show CDR1 as SGHKS and CDR2 as YYEKEE (reference sequence). The V end lost 6 bases, the J end lost 3 bases, and 15 bases lay between the germline ends. This CDR3 comprises 14 residues. CDR3 bases: TGTGCCAGCACCGTTCTCCCCGGGGACACTGAAGCTTTCTTT. The encoded protein is CASTVLPGDTEAFF.

V and J are TRBV20-1 and TRBJ2-5; D may correspond to TRBD1 or TRBD2 (5 bases each). CDR1 is DFQATT, CDR2 SNEGSKA, per germline (reference sequence). The germline V and J ends were trimmed by 6 bases and 3 bases, with 14 bases remaining between them. The CDR3 contains 13 residues. CDR3 protein: CSARWDGEETQYF. The CDR3 DNA reads as TGCAGTGCCCGATGGGACGGAGAAGAGACCCAGTACTTC.

The rearrangement uses TRBV15 and TRBJ1-1, with 11 bases matching TRBD1. CDR1 and CDR2 (germline): LNHNV, YYDKDF (reference sequence). Germline trimming cut 8 bases from V and 5 bases from J; bases unmatched to any gene: 7. The CDR3 totals 14 residues. The CDR3 DNA follows: TGTGCCACCCGGAAGGACAGGGGGCATACTGAAGCTTTCTTT. Its translation: CATRKDRGHTEAFF.